The 18 T cell receptor beta chains below come from one sample, sequenced in a study of control samples from healthy donors and cancer patients. The assay was immunoSEQ multiplex PCR, and TCRdb's table has in-frame clones only and misses some. This sample has 100,000 to 150,000 clones, with approximately 92% found just once. The sequenced sample consisted of blood. All receptors come from a man between 35 and 55 years old in good health.

This chain connects TRBV10-3 to TRBJ2-5, with D perhaps matching TRBD2 (5 bases). Trimming pared 6 bases from V and 4 bases from J, leaving 15 bases between. Germline CDR1 and CDR2: ENHRY and SYGVKD. The CDR3 is made up of 14 amino acids. CDR3 sequence reads: CAISFDNLAETQYF. The CDR3 DNA reads TGTGCCATCAGCTTTGATAATCTAGCAGAGACCCAGTACTTC.

The V gene is TRBV28, the J gene TRBJ2-7; TRBD2 matches 10 bases. The CDR3 runs to 14 residues. Trimming took 6 bases from V and 4 from J; bases not matched to a gene: 6. The germline CDR1 and CDR2 sequences are MDHEN and SYDVKM. CDR3 in amino acids: CASRRAGGQYEQYF. CDR3 in DNA: TGTGCCAGCAGGCGAGCGGGGGGGCAATACGAGCAGTACTTC. Complete variable domain (other parts from reference TRBV28 and TRBJ2-7): DVKVTQSSRYLVKRTGEKVFLECVQDMDHENMFWYRQDPGLGLRLIYFSYDVKMKEKGDIPEGYSVSREKKERFSLILESASTNQTSMYLCASRRAGGQYEQYFGPGTRLTVT.

The chain couples TRBV14 to TRBJ1-2; TRBD1 matches at 9 bases. The germline V gene encodes CDR1 SGHDN and CDR2 FVKESK. V gave up 1 base and J gave up 7 bases; unmatched junction bases: 7. This CDR3 region has 15 residues. The CDR3 nucleotides are TGTGCCAGCAGCCAAGGGGGACAGGGTAGGAGTGGCTACACCTTC. Protein: CASSQGGQGRSGYTF.

This chain uses TRBV27 with TRBJ1-2, with D perhaps TRBD1 (6 bases). This CDR3 has 15 amino acids. With 3 bases removed from V and 3 bases from J, the gap between germline ends came to 14 bases. The germline V gene has CDR1 MNHEY and CDR2 SMNVEV (reference sequence). The CDR3 is CASSFQGKSYYGYTF. CDR3 DNA sequence: TGTGCCAGCAGTTTTCAGGGGAAGTCGTACTATGGCTACACCTTC.

The chain couples TRBV30 to TRBJ1-6; a possible D gene is TRBD1 (6 bases). The CDR3 covers 13 residues. The germline gives CDR1 GTSNPN, CDR2 SVGIG (reference sequence). V shed 6 bases and J shed 7 bases, with 13 bases lying between them. DNA of the CDR3: TGTGCCTGCACGACAGGCCTGAATTCACCCCTCCACTTT. It encodes CACTTGLNSPLHF.

The gene calls are TRBV9 and TRBJ1-3; 8 nucleotides agree with TRBD1. Per germline, CDR1 SGDLS and CDR2 YYNGEE. This CDR3 has 15 amino acids. Trimming removed 3 bases from V and 4 bases from J; junction bases left unmatched: 6. The CDR3 DNA is TGTGCCAGCAGCGGAACAGGGGGTAGAGGAAACACCATATATTTT. It encodes CASSGTGGRGNTIYF. Full variable domain (remainder filled in from reference TRBV9 and TRBJ1-3): DSGVTQTPKHLITATGQRVTLRCSPRSGDLSVYWYQQSLDQGLQFLIQYYNGEERAKGNILERFSAQQFPDLHSELNLSSLELGDSALYFCASSGTGGRGNTIYFGEGSWLTVV.

In its sample, this clone was seen once. The chain recombines TRBV9 with TRBJ1-2; a possible D gene is TRBD1 (6 bases). The V end lost 4 bases, the J end lost 7 bases, and 17 bases lay between the germline ends. The CDR3 loop spans 14 amino acids. Germline assignment: CDR1 SGDLS and CDR2 YYNGEE. DNA for the CDR3: TGTGCCAGCAGCTCTCCCTCGGGGGCCTTTGGCTACACCTTC. Protein sequence: CASSSPSGAFGYTF.

The rearrangement links TRBV11-3 to TRBJ2-5; tentative D call: TRBD2 (5 bases). Per germline, CDR1 SGHNT and CDR2 YENEEA. CDR3 size: 15 residues. V was pared by 4 bases and J by 5 bases, with 17 bases between. In DNA form, the CDR3 reads TGTGCCAGCAGCTCGGAGGCGGGTACGGCGGAGACCCAGTACTTC. As protein: CASSSEAGTAETQYF.

This chain joins TRBV6-5 and TRBJ1-5; maybe TRBD1 (5 bases). Trimming took off 7 bases at V and 3 bases at J, with 16 bases between the two ends. The CDR3 covers 15 residues. Germline V CDR1 and CDR2: MNHEY, SVGAGI. The CDR3, as DNA: TGTGCCAGCATTATAGATGGGACGAACAATCAGCCCCAGCATTTT. It codes for CASIIDGTNNQPQHF.

The J gene is TRBJ1-5, the V gene TRBV15, with TRBD1 as a possible D gene (6 bases). The CDR3 is made up of 16 amino acids. From germline, CDR1 is LNHNV and CDR2 YYDKDF (reference sequence). V shed 0 bases and J shed 3 bases, with 12 bases lying between them. The CDR3 sequence: CATSREIGQTNQPQHF. CDR3 in DNA: TGTGCCACCAGCAGAGAAATCGGACAGACCAATCAGCCCCAGCATTTT.

The CDR3 sequence is CASSPRGALGYTF. The CDR3, as DNA: TGTGCCAGCAGCCCGCGGGGGGCCCTCGGCTACACCTTC. The V gene is TRBV3-1 (or the pseudogene TRBV3-2), the J gene TRBJ1-2; tentative D call: TRBD1 (6 bases). V was shortened by 4 bases and J by 8 bases, with 14 bases between the two germline ends. The CDR3 covers 13 residues. Germline loops: CDR1 LGHDT, CDR2 YNNKEL (reference sequence).

The CDR3 sequence is CASSSRAGPTDTQYF. The CDR3 bases are TGTGCCAGCAGCTCCCGGGCGGGGCCCACAGATACGCAGTATTTT. The chain links TRBV11-3 to TRBJ2-3; perhaps TRBD2 as D (6 bases). The V gene's germline CDR1 is SGHNT and CDR2 YENEEA. The CDR3 totals 15 residues. Trimming left V 4 bases short and J 2 bases short, with 13 bases between.

This chain joins TRBV5-1 and TRBJ2-5, with no clear D. The germline gives CDR1 SGHRS, CDR2 YFSETQ. V was shortened by 0 bases and J by 2 bases, with 8 bases between the two germline ends. CDR3 length equals 14 residues. The CDR3 DNA sequence: TGCGCCAGCAGCTTGGCAGCTTATCAAGAGACCCAGTACTTC. Its translation is CASSLAAYQETQYF.

This rearrangement joins TRBV5-6 to TRBJ1-1; weak D call: TRBD1 (6 bases). The V end lost 0 bases, the J end lost 7 bases, and 13 bases lay between the germline ends. The CDR3 covers 14 residues. The germline V gene encodes CDR1 SGHDT and CDR2 YYEEEE. The CDR3 loop reads CASSLGQVHGEAFF. For the CDR3, the DNA is TGTGCCAGCAGCTTGGGACAGGTGCATGGTGAAGCTTTCTTT.

This sequence joins TRBV6-5 and TRBJ1-1; tentatively, D is TRBD1 (6 bases). Germline CDR1 MNHEY, CDR2 SVGAGI. V lost 10 bases to trimming and J lost 1 base, with 16 bases between them. CDR3 length: 14 residues. This CDR3 is CANTSTGPNTEAFF. The CDR3 DNA reads TGTGCCAACACCTCAACAGGGCCGAACACTGAAGCTTTCTTT.

The chain has TRBV30 and TRBJ1-2, with 7 bases aligning to TRBD1. V dropped 7 bases and J dropped 1; count of bases not matched to a gene: 9. Per germline, CDR1 GTSNPN and CDR2 SVGIG (reference sequence). This CDR3 comprises 14 residues. In DNA, the CDR3 is TGTGCCTCCACGGCGGCAGGGGGTAACTATGGCTACACCTTC. Its translation is CASTAAGGNYGYTF.

This sequence joins TRBV6-2 or TRBV6-3 and TRBJ2-5; TRBD1 matches at 9 bases. The ends lost 4 bases at V and 4 bases at J; junction bases unmatched: 7. The CDR3 sequence is 15 residues long. Germline CDR1 MNHEY, CDR2 SVGEGT. DNA for the CDR3: TGTGCCAGCAGTTTCGGACAGGGGAGAGGAGAGACCCAGTACTTC. Protein product: CASSFGQGRGETQYF.

The CDR3 bases are TGTGCCAGCAGTTACGCAGGCGGTAGACGGGAAGCTTTCTTT. It specifies CASSYAGGRREAFF. The rearrangement uses TRBV6-5 and TRBJ1-1; D not certain. V was pared by 2 bases and J by 8 bases, with 15 bases between. The CDR3 is 14 residues long. Germline V gives CDR1 MNHEY, CDR2 SVGAGI.